A selection of T cell receptor beta chains follows, all from one sample in a study of shared clonotypes between healthy human individuals. Profiling relied on immunoSEQ multiplex PCR, and the TCRdb table lists in-frame clones only, not all of them. The repertoire consists of about 1.5 million clones, with roughly 96% occurring once and the leading ten covering more than 0.9%. Sequenced: naive CD4+ T cells sorted from blood. The receptor source for this set is a man between 25 and 39 years old in good health. The CDR3 runs from the conserved cysteine through the conserved F or W. A D gene is named only where the DNA matches it firmly. Clone size, where shown, is once, few, many, or a class for clones that have expanded.

d_gene: -
j_gene: TRBJ1-1
v_gene: TRBV23-1
abundance: -
CDR3aa: CASSQSRVTNTEAFF
CDR3nt: TGCGCCAGCAGTCAAAGTCGGGTTACTAACACTGAAGCTTTCTTT

d_gene: -
j_gene: TRBJ2-1
v_gene: TRBV25-1
abundance: -
CDR3aa: CASSDSGFLNEQFF
CDR3nt: TGTGCCAGCAGTGATTCGGGTTTTCTAAATGAGCAGTTCTTC

d_gene: -
j_gene: TRBJ2-1
v_gene: TRBV14
abundance: -
CDR3aa: CASSQVGGAHGEQFF
CDR3nt: TGTGCCAGCAGCCAAGTCGGCGGGGCGCACGGTGAGCAGTTCTTC

d_gene: -
j_gene: TRBJ2-5
v_gene: TRBV5-4
abundance: -
CDR3aa: CASSLSGRTQETQYF
CDR3nt: TGTGCCAGCAGCTTGTCCGGGCGCACACAAGAGACCCAGTACTTC

d_gene: -
j_gene: TRBJ1-5
v_gene: TRBV6-1
abundance: once
CDR3aa: CASSENSKGLPQHF
CDR3nt: TGTGCCAGCAGTGAAAATTCTAAGGGTTTGCCCCAGCATTTT

d_gene: -
j_gene: TRBJ2-4
v_gene: TRBV10-1
abundance: -
CDR3aa: CASALERGSDIQYF
CDR3nt: TGCGCCAGCGCCCTGGAACGAGGCAGTGACATTCAGTACTTC

d_gene: TRBD1
j_gene: TRBJ1-1
v_gene: TRBV30
abundance: -
CDR3aa: CAWHGKGARTEAFF
CDR3nt: TGTGCCTGGCATGGAAAGGGGGCGCGCACTGAAGCTTTCTTT

d_gene: -
j_gene: TRBJ2-7
v_gene: TRBV28
abundance: -
CDR3aa: CASSPKEGYSYEQYF
CDR3nt: TGTGCCAGCAGCCCTAAGGAGGGCTACTCCTACGAGCAGTACTTC

d_gene: TRBD1
j_gene: TRBJ2-7
v_gene: TRBV5-5
abundance: -
CDR3aa: CASSLVGQGIYEQYF
CDR3nt: TGTGCCAGCAGCTTGGTAGGACAGGGGATCTACGAGCAGTACTTC

d_gene: TRBD2
j_gene: TRBJ2-7
v_gene: TRBV11-2
abundance: -
CDR3aa: CASSLVAGDYEQYF
CDR3nt: TGTGCCAGCAGCTTAGTAGCGGGAGACTACGAGCAGTACTTC

d_gene: TRBD2
j_gene: TRBJ2-3
v_gene: TRBV11-2
abundance: -
CDR3aa: CASSLFLAGADTQYF
CDR3nt: TGTGCCAGCAGCTTATTCTTAGCGGGGGCAGATACGCAGTATTTT

d_gene: -
j_gene: TRBJ2-1
v_gene: TRBV2
abundance: -
CDR3aa: CASSNRSYNEQFF
CDR3nt: TGTGCCAGCAGTAACAGAAGCTACAATGAGCAGTTCTTC

d_gene: -
j_gene: TRBJ2-4
v_gene: TRBV18
abundance: once
CDR3aa: CASSPAIRIEENIQYF
CDR3nt: TGTGCCAGCTCACCCGCGATAAGGATCGAGGAGAACATTCAGTACTTC

d_gene: TRBD1
j_gene: TRBJ2-3
v_gene: TRBV11-2
abundance: -
CDR3aa: CASSPTGVGTQYF
CDR3nt: TGTGCCAGCAGTCCAACAGGGGTGGGTACGCAGTATTTT

d_gene: -
j_gene: TRBJ1-5
v_gene: TRBV6-6
abundance: -
CDR3aa: CASSYSWDLDQPQHF
CDR3nt: TGTGCCAGCAGTTACTCGTGGGACCTAGATCAGCCCCAGCATTTT

d_gene: -
j_gene: TRBJ2-2
v_gene: TRBV6-1
abundance: -
CDR3aa: CASRIQANTGELFF
CDR3nt: TGTGCCAGCAGGATACAGGCTAACACCGGGGAGCTGTTTTTT

d_gene: -
j_gene: TRBJ2-1
v_gene: TRBV2
abundance: -
CDR3aa: CASHRDLSYNEQFF
CDR3nt: TGTGCCAGCCACAGGGACCTCTCCTACAATGAGCAGTTCTTC

d_gene: -
j_gene: TRBJ1-3
v_gene: TRBV5-5
abundance: -
CDR3aa: CASSLEGFAGNTIYF
CDR3nt: TGTGCCAGCAGCCTGGAGGGGTTCGCTGGAAACACCATATATTTT

d_gene: TRBD1
j_gene: TRBJ2-3
v_gene: TRBV10-3
abundance: -
CDR3aa: CATYRGGTDTQYF
CDR3nt: TGTGCCACCTACAGGGGCGGCACAGATACGCAGTATTTT

d_gene: TRBD2
j_gene: TRBJ2-7
v_gene: TRBV4-2
abundance: -
CDR3aa: CASRSYSVAGGEHEQYF
CDR3nt: TGTGCCAGCAGATCTTATTCCGTAGCGGGAGGGGAGCACGAGCAGTACTTC

d_gene: TRBD2
j_gene: TRBJ2-1
v_gene: TRBV5-1
abundance: once
CDR3aa: CASSRPSGTYNEQFF
CDR3nt: TGCGCCAGCAGTCGGCCTAGCGGGACCTACAATGAGCAGTTCTTC

d_gene: -
j_gene: TRBJ2-7
v_gene: TRBV27
abundance: -
CDR3aa: CASSPSTGPYEQYF
CDR3nt: TGTGCCAGCAGCCCCTCGACCGGGCCCTACGAGCAGTACTTC

d_gene: -
j_gene: TRBJ2-6
v_gene: TRBV28
abundance: -
CDR3aa: CASSLTGYGANVLTF
CDR3nt: TGTGCCAGCAGTTTAACCGGGTACGGGGCCAACGTCCTGACTTTC

d_gene: -
j_gene: TRBJ1-5
v_gene: TRBV2
abundance: -
CDR3aa: CASSGWEQPQHF
CDR3nt: TGTGCCAGCAGTGGTTGGGAACAGCCCCAGCATTTT

d_gene: TRBD1
j_gene: TRBJ2-7
v_gene: TRBV30
abundance: once
CDR3aa: CAWSAGQGLYEQYF
CDR3nt: TGTGCCTGGAGTGCGGGACAGGGACTGTACGAGCAGTACTTC

d_gene: -
j_gene: TRBJ2-3
v_gene: TRBV12-5
abundance: -
CDR3aa: CASDAQGMPTDTQYF
CDR3nt: TGTGCTAGTGACGCTCAGGGGATGCCAACAGATACGCAGTATTTT